The table lists the clone carrying this T cell receptor (beta chain) with many counts. MiXCR, applied by TCRdb to the 5' RACE reads, yields one record per CDR3 protein. The sample contains some 26,000 distinct CDR3 sequences, around 3.3% of which appear only once. The sample originates from a study of T cells after yellow fever vaccination. The V end lost 0 bases, the J end lost 5 bases, and 12 bases lay between the germline ends. The length of the CDR3 is 15 residues. Germline CDR1 reads SGHRS; CDR2 reads YFSETQ. This receptor was identified in a man aged 18 to 29 who received the YFV17D yellow fever vaccine. The chain has TRBV5-1 and TRBJ1-5; maybe TRBD1 (5 bases). Sequenced here: PBMCs, either bulk or a sorted T-cell subset (CD4+, CD8+, memory, or dextramer-sorted; not recorded which), sampled 35 to 50 days after the first yellow fever vaccination. The DNA for the CDR3 is TGCGCCAGCAGCTTGGGGTCAGGGTGGGATCAGCCCCAGCATTTT. Its translation is CASSLGSGWDQPQHF.